This T cell receptor beta chain was documented in a study of CD8 T cells in ankylosing spondylitis. Broader study findings: Reports say disease-linked clones showed up significantly more in matched ankylosing spondylitis synovial fluid. Some of these motif variants have turned up before, in reports on reactive arthritis synovial fluid and blood. CD8+ disease-linked clones were present at relatively low frequencies in blood.

This clonotype has just a few counts. The antigen remains undetermined. Each CDR3 protein is one row after TCRdb ran MiXCR on the 5' RACE reads. The table records under 250,000 distinct CDR3 sequences, under 30% of them present only once. The CDR3 extends over 15 amino acids. In germline, CDR1 is PRHDT, CDR2 FYEKMQ (reference sequence). V was clipped by 5 bases and J by 9 bases; unmatched bases: 11. The receptor's source is a male donor with ankylosing spondylitis or in good health (not recorded which). Sequences were obtained from blood, either unsorted or a sorted T cell fraction (not recorded which). This sequence joins TRBV13 and TRBJ2-1, with TRBD2 identical over 9 bases. CDR3 sequence reads: CASSLAGRGEREQFF. The CDR3 DNA follows: TGTGCCAGCAGCCTAGCGGGAAGGGGTGAGCGTGAGCAGTTCTTC.